The sequence of this T cell receptor beta chain was determined in a study of Ad26.COV2.S vaccination and SARS-CoV-2 variants. Study in general: Among those in the COV1001 Ad26.COV2.S trial arm was the donor.

Assay used: immunoSEQ multiplex PCR; TCRdb lists only in-frame clones, some missing. The sample lists about 350,000 clones, around nine tenths occurring once. Trimming removed 3 bases from V and 0 bases from J, with 3 bases in between. Germline assignment: CDR1 GTSNPN and CDR2 SVGIG (reference sequence). This CDR3 is built from 12 residues. With respect to this clone: Its antigen remains unknown.

Whole-study findings and limits: Estimates derived from TCR breadth and depth analyses may have underestimated total T cell responses. The study found higher spike-specific TCR breadth in vaccine than placebo recipients.

Treatment of the sample: about 20 received Ad26.COV2.S at low or high dose, single or two shots; about 5 received placebo; per-sample allocation not given. All samples were drawn on day 63, counting from the first vaccine or placebo injection. Ad26 vector vaccine expressed Wuhan-strain SARS-CoV-2 spike. The source was peripheral blood, collected in a trial of Ad26.COV2.S vaccine versus placebo. The clonotype comes from a person between 18 and 65 years old who received the Ad26.COV2.S COVID-19 vaccine or a placebo. The chain employs TRBV30 and TRBJ1-5, with D unresolved. The CDR3 nucleotides are TGTGCCTGGAGCCCTAGCAATCAGCCCCAGCATTTT. As protein: CAWSPSNQPQHF. Full variable domain (rest looked up from reference TRBV30 and TRBJ1-5): SQTIHQWPATLVQPVGSPLSLECTVEGTSNPNLYWYRQAAGRGLQLLFYSVGIGQISSEVPQNLSASRPQDRQFILSSKKLLLSDSGFYLCAWSPSNQPQHFGDGTRLSIL.